These T cell receptor beta chains were read from a single sample in a study of cytomegalovirus exposure and HLA in healthy donors. Sequenced by immunoSEQ multiplex PCR; TCRdb stores in-frame clones only, minus some. Among fewer than 200,000 clones listed, approximately 70% were seen once. The sequenced sample was PBMCs. These receptors were taken from a man aged 40-50 years in good health and CMV-seropositive. Each CDR3 is given with its conserved first and last residue.

J gene	V gene	CDR3 protein
TRBJ2-5	TRBV7-9	CASSRGSGGLGETQYF
TRBJ2-2	TRBV7-6	CASSSAIGTLNTGELFF
TRBJ1-1	TRBV14	CASRRTGGKNTEAFF
TRBJ2-3	TRBV11-2	CASSSRLAGGTSTDTQYF
TRBJ2-7	TRBV7-3	CASSLTESGAGYEQYF
TRBJ1-2	TRBV6-6	CASSYYPREDGYTF
TRBJ1-1	TRBV6-5	CASYLRDSNTEAFF
TRBJ1-1	TRBV6-6	CASSLDRSEAFF
TRBJ2-4	TRBV2	CASSDHRGQGNIQYF
TRBJ1-1	TRBV4-1	CASSHPQGNKAFF
TRBJ2-7	TRBV10-2	CAGGVAGTFNEQYF
TRBJ2-7	TRBV7-9	CASSPRVDRSSSYEQYF
TRBJ2-3	TRBV5-1	CASSSTDTQYF
TRBJ1-4	TRBV19	CASSTTAGWGKLFF
TRBJ2-1	TRBV6-5	CASSYLGGEQFF
TRBJ2-5	TRBV15	CATSREDEETQYF
TRBJ1-5	TRBV6-1	CASSEAPPGPYSNQPQHF
TRBJ2-3	TRBV5-4	CASSHLTGVVTDTQYF
TRBJ1-3	TRBV23-1	CASSPVGRNSGNTIYF
TRBJ2-2	TRBV6-5	CASSSLNTGELFF
TRBJ1-2	TRBV5-4	CASSSLASGDNYGYTF
TRBJ2-2	TRBV11-3	CASSLQGAGELFF
TRBJ1-3	TRBV5-1	CASSLGSSSGNTIYF